This passage covers 5 T cell receptor beta chains from one sample sequenced in a study of T cells in Graves' hyperthyroidism and ophthalmopathy. Authors of the study amplified TCR beta CDR3 regions from RNA transcripts. Researchers ran a first-round RT-PCR on the TCR CDR3 using the HTBI primer set. MiXCR, run by TCRdb on the multiplex PCR reads, gives a single entry per CDR3 protein. The profile shows under 650,000 distinct CDR3 sequences, 15% to 20% of them singletons. Sequencing input: blood. The source is a woman in her 30s with Graves' hyperthyroidism.

V usage is TRBV7-9 and J usage is TRBJ1-4; D is possibly TRBD1 (6 bases). This CDR3 is 15 amino acids long. Trimming removed 3 bases from V and 7 bases from J, with 15 bases in between. The V gene's germline CDR1 is SEHNR and CDR2 FQNEAQ (reference sequence). CDR3 coding DNA: TGTGCCAGCAGCTTTGGACAGTCCTTTTTTGAAAAACTGTTTTTT. Amino acid sequence: CASSFGQSFFEKLFF.

This clonotype was seen many times. The CDR3 spells CASSPDRGGTNEKLFF. The CDR3 coding sequence is TGCGCCAGCAGCCCGGACAGGGGAGGAACTAATGAAAAACTGTTTTTT. V gene TRBV5-1 combines with J gene TRBJ1-4; 9 nucleotides align to TRBD1. There are 16 residues in the CDR3. The germline V gene encodes CDR1 SGHRS and CDR2 YFSETQ. Trimming removed 4 bases from V and 1 base from J; junction bases left unmatched: 5.

This clonotype showed up many times. This chain uses TRBV12-3 or TRBV12-4 with TRBJ2-5; possibly TRBD2 for D (6 bases). V was cut by 2 bases and J by 5 bases, with 15 bases left in between. This CDR3 comprises 15 residues. CDR3 DNA: TGTGCCAGCAGTTTACAGGCGGGATTGGGGGAGACCCAGTACTTC. This translates into CASSLQAGLGETQYF.

This clonotype was observed many times. V is TRBV12-3 or TRBV12-4 and J is TRBJ2-7; 11 bases are a match to TRBD2. Trimming at V came to 6 bases and at J to 4 bases, leaving 5 bases not matched to a gene. This CDR3 is 14 amino acids long. CDR3 sequence: CASSSLAGVYEQYF. In nucleotides, the CDR3 is TGTGCCAGCAGCTCACTAGCGGGAGTGTACGAGCAGTACTTC.

Only a few counts were recorded for this clonotype. The chain joins TRBV28 to TRBJ2-5, with D tentatively TRBD2 (5 bases). Germline-derived CDR1 and CDR2 are MDHEN and SYDVKM. The CDR3 spans 14 residues. Trimming removed 5 bases from V and 7 bases from J, with 17 bases in between. CDR3 sequence: CASSRGSRRGTQYF. Here the CDR3 DNA reads TGTGCCAGCAGTAGAGGATCCCGCCGGGGGACCCAGTACTTC.